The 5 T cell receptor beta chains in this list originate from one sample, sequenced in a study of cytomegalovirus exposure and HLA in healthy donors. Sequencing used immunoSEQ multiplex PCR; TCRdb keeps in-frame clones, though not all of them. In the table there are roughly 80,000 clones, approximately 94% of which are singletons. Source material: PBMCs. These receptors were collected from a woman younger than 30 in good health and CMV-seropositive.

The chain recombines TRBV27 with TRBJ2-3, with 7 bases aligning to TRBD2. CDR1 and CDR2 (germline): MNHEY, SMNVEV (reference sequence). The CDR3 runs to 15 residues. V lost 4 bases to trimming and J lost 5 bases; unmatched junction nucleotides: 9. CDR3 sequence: CASSWVGEGKDTQYF. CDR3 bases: TGTGCCAGCAGTTGGGTAGGGGAGGGGAAAGATACGCAGTATTTT.

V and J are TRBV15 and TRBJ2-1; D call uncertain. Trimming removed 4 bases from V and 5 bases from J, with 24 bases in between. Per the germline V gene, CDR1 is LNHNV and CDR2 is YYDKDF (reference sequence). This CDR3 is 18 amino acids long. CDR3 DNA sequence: TGTGCCACCAGCAACAGAGCCCTGGTGATACGCACCAACAATGAGCAGTTCTTC. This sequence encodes CATSNRALVIRTNNEQFF.

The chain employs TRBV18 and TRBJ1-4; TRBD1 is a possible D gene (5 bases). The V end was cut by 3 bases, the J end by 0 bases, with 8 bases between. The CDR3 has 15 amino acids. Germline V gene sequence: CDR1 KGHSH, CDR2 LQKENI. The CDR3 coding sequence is TGTGCCAGCTCACCGGGACTCGCAACTAATGAAAAACTGTTTTTT. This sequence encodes CASSPGLATNEKLFF.

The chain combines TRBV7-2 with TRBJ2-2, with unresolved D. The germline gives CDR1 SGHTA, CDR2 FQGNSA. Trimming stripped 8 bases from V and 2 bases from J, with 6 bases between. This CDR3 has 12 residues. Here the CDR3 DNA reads TGTGCCAGCGGGCCCAACACCGGGGAGCTGTTTTTT. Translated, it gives CASGPNTGELFF.

The CDR3 DNA is TGTGCCAGCAGCCAGGGGCCGAACTATGGCTACACCTTC. Translating gives CASSQGPNYGYTF. The chain links TRBV14 to TRBJ1-2; TRBD1 might be the D (5 bases). V was pared by 3 bases and J by 2 bases, with 7 bases between. CDR3 length: 13 amino acids. Per germline, CDR1 SGHDN and CDR2 FVKESK.